The 22 T cell receptor beta chains below were found in one sample sequenced in a study of blood T cell repertoires in COVID-19. The table came from immunoSEQ multiplex PCR; TCRdb's copy has only in-frame clones and leaves some out. The sample includes hundreds of thousands of clones, 83% of them seen just once. Material: PBMCs or T cells enriched from blood (not recorded which). All receptors derive from a woman aged 45-65 years who had been exposed to COVID-19.

The chain carries TRBV18 and TRBJ2-1; D is ambiguous. Germline lookup yields CDR1 KGHSH and CDR2 LQKENI. There are 15 residues in the CDR3. Deletions cut 3 bases from V and 9 bases from J, with 18 bases between. CDR3 residues: CASSPLPVGGGEQFF. The DNA for the CDR3 is TGTGCCAGCTCACCTCTTCCGGTAGGTGGCGGTGAGCAGTTCTTC.

The V gene is TRBV5-1, the J gene TRBJ1-1; 11 bases align to TRBD1. The V and J ends lost 2 bases and 4 bases, in that order; junction bases with no gene match: 4. The CDR3 has 15 residues. CDR1 and CDR2 from the germline V gene are SGHRS and YFSETQ. In nucleotides, the CDR3 is TGCGCCAGCAGCTTAGCCGGGACAGGGGGCACTGAAGCTTTCTTT. Protein sequence: CASSLAGTGGTEAFF.

The V and J genes are TRBV5-6 and TRBJ1-1, with D perhaps TRBD1 (5 bases). The germline V and J ends were trimmed by 3 bases and 4 bases, with 13 bases remaining between them. The CDR3 consists of 14 residues. CDR1 and CDR2 (germline): SGHDT, YYEEEE. The DNA of the CDR3 is TGTGCCAGCAGCTGGGGCAGGTTTGGCACTGAAGCTTTCTTT. Protein: CASSWGRFGTEAFF.

The chain links TRBV7-6 to TRBJ2-5; maybe TRBD1 (6 bases). The CDR3 spans 12 residues. Germline loops: CDR1 SGHVS, CDR2 FNYEAQ. This CDR3 is CACSGDLVTQYF. The CDR3 nucleotides are TGTGCGTGTTCAGGGGATTTGGTGACCCAGTACTTC.

This chain joins TRBV14 and TRBJ1-2, with unresolved D. Trimming pared 4 bases from V and 5 bases from J, leaving 17 bases between. CDR3 length: 15 amino acids. Germline V lookup: CDR1 SGHDN, CDR2 FVKESK. CDR3 amino acids: CASSPAEGSLYGYTF. CDR3 DNA: TGTGCCAGCAGCCCAGCGGAGGGCTCCCTTTATGGCTACACCTTC. The complete variable domain, with remaining parts taken from reference TRBV14 and TRBJ1-2, reads EAGVTQFPSHSVIEKGQTVTLRCDPISGHDNLYWYRRVMGKEIKFLLHFVKESKQDESGMPNNRFLAERTGGTYSTLKVQPAELEDSGVYFCASSPAEGSLYGYTFGSGTRLTVV.

The chain recombines TRBV2 with TRBJ1-5, with a possible D match to TRBD1 (5 bases). Trimming pared 0 bases from V and 15 bases from J, leaving 15 bases between. The CDR3 totals 13 residues. Germline V gene sequence: CDR1 SNHLY, CDR2 FYNNEI. Here the CDR3 reads CASSEATGGTGHF. Here the CDR3 DNA reads TGTGCCAGCAGTGAAGCGACCGGAGGGACCGGGCATTTT. The complete variable domain, with remaining parts taken from reference TRBV2 and TRBJ1-5, reads EPEVTQTPSHQVTQMGQEVILRCVPISNHLYFYWYRQILGQKVEFLVSFYNNEISEKSEIFDDQFSVERPDGSNFTLKIRSTKLEDSAMYFCASSEATGGTGHFGDGTRLSIL.

The rearrangement links TRBV3-1 (or the pseudogene TRBV3-2) to TRBJ2-1; the match to TRBD2 covers 9 bases. With V trimmed by 5 bases and J by 4 bases, 9 bases remained unmatched. Germline values: CDR1 LGHDT, CDR2 YNNKEL (reference sequence). There are 16 residues in the CDR3. The CDR3 bases are TGTGCCAGCAGCTCCCGCGCTAGCGGGGCTTACAATGAGCAGTTCTTC. Translation: CASSSRASGAYNEQFF.

This chain uses TRBV3-1 (or the pseudogene TRBV3-2) with TRBJ2-7; 9 positions match TRBD2. After removal of 1 base from V and 4 bases from J, the junction contained 8 bases not matched to a gene. CDR1 is LGHDT, CDR2 YNNKEL, per germline (reference sequence). This CDR3 contains 16 residues. The CDR3 nucleotides read TGTGCCAGCAGCCAAGGTCCAGGGGCGGGGGGGTACGAGCAGTACTTC. Its protein product is CASSQGPGAGGYEQYF.

This chain uses TRBV6-5 with TRBJ1-1; 9 nucleotides agree with TRBD1. From germline, CDR1 is MNHEY and CDR2 SVGAGI. Trimming removed 6 bases from V and 11 bases from J; junction bases left unmatched: 7. There are 12 residues in the CDR3. This CDR3 is CASSVQGAKAFF. The CDR3 region has the DNA TGTGCCAGCAGCGTACAGGGGGCTAAGGCTTTCTTT.

This chain joins TRBV11-2 and TRBJ2-7; D call uncertain. Germline V gene data show CDR1 as SGHAT and CDR2 as FQNNGV. This CDR3 is built from 13 residues. V lost 5 bases and J 1 base, leaving 9 bases between the germline ends. The CDR3 DNA reads as TGTGCCAGCAGCCCCGGTACTTCCTACGAGCAGTACTTC. Its translation: CASSPGTSYEQYF.

This chain joins TRBV2 and TRBJ2-7, with unresolved D. The germline CDR1 and CDR2 sequences are SNHLY and FYNNEI. The CDR3 is made up of 13 amino acids. V dropped 2 bases and J dropped 3 bases, with 8 bases sitting between them. The CDR3 DNA reads as TGTGCCAGCAGTGAAAATTCCGTCTACGAGCAGTACTTC. The encoded protein is CASSENSVYEQYF.

The rearrangement links TRBV3-1 (or the pseudogene TRBV3-2) to TRBJ2-3, with 12 positions matching TRBD2. CDR1 LGHDT and CDR2 YNNKEL come from the germline V gene (reference sequence). J was trimmed by 6 bases and V by 4 bases; bases with no gene match: 11. There are 17 residues in the CDR3. The CDR3 sequence: CASSPRLAGAARDTQYF. The CDR3 coding sequence is TGTGCCAGCAGCCCACGACTAGCGGGGGCTGCCCGCGATACGCAGTATTTT.

The CDR3 DNA follows: TGTGCCAGCAGTTCCCTCCGGGGACAGGGCTCGGCACCCCTCCACTTT. Its translation is CASSSLRGQGSAPLHF. This chain links TRBV2 with TRBJ1-6; 9 bases map to TRBD1. V was pared by 5 bases and J by 11 bases, with 13 bases of the junction left unmatched. In germline, CDR1 is SNHLY, CDR2 FYNNEI. The CDR3 is made up of 16 amino acids.

The gene calls are TRBV5-1 and TRBJ1-2; TRBD1 matches at 11 bases. This CDR3 is 19 amino acids long. With 2 bases clipped from V and 1 base from J, the junction kept 13 bases outside the gene matches. Germline CDR1 is SGHRS and CDR2 is YFSETQ. CDR3 residues: CASSFRGGTGGVLNYGYTF. The DNA for the CDR3 is TGCGCCAGCAGCTTCCGCGGTGGGACAGGGGGGGTTCTTAACTATGGCTACACCTTC.

This clone was seen just once. The chain uses TRBV2 and TRBJ1-5, with 9 bases that match TRBD1. V lost 8 bases to trimming and J lost 0 bases; unmatched junction nucleotides: 2. The CDR3 length is 14 residues. CDR1 and CDR2 from the germline V gene are SNHLY and FYNNEI. CDR3 in DNA: TGTGCCAGCGGGACAGGGAATAGCAATCAGCCCCAGCATTTT. Its translation: CASGTGNSNQPQHF. The full variable domain, completed using reference TRBV2 and TRBJ1-5, is EPEVTQTPSHQVTQMGQEVILRCVPISNHLYFYWYRQILGQKVEFLVSFYNNEISEKSEIFDDQFSVERPDGSNFTLKIRSTKLEDSAMYFCASGTGNSNQPQHFGDGTRLSIL.

The chain has TRBV5-6 and TRBJ2-7, with D maybe TRBD2 (6 bases). The CDR3 contains 15 residues. The V gene lost 4 bases and the J gene lost 5 bases, with 19 bases spanning the gap. Germline V CDR1 and CDR2: SGHDT, YYEEEE. CDR3 in DNA: TGTGCCAGCAGCCCGGGGGTGGAGGCTGGGCACGAGCAGTACTTC. Translation gives CASSPGVEAGHEQYF.

This chain uses TRBV12-3 or TRBV12-4 with TRBJ2-2; 7 bases are shared with TRBD1. V dropped 5 bases and J dropped 7; count of bases not matched to a gene: 1. The CDR3 spans 12 residues. In DNA form, the CDR3 reads TGTGCCAGCAGTACAGGGGTCGGGGAGCTGTTTTTT. The encoded protein is CASSTGVGELFF.

V usage is TRBV19 and J usage is TRBJ2-7; D ambiguous. V gave up 3 bases and J gave up 4 bases, with 19 bases separating them. The CDR3 has 16 amino acids. Germline V gene lookup returns CDR1 LNHDA and CDR2 SQIVND (reference sequence). CDR3 in DNA: TGTGCCAGTAGTATTAAGTCGACACCCGTAACTTACGAGCAGTACTTC. It is translated as CASSIKSTPVTYEQYF.

The V call is TRBV6-5, the J call TRBJ2-2; D possibly corresponds to TRBD1 (6 bases). The CDR3 spans 13 residues. Germline V gives CDR1 MNHEY, CDR2 SVGAGI. The V and J ends lost 6 bases and 3 bases respectively, with 8 bases between them. The chain's CDR3 is CASRRTDTGELFF. As DNA, the CDR3 is TGTGCCAGCAGGAGGACAGACACCGGGGAGCTGTTTTTT.

This clone appeared once. The V gene is TRBV18, the J gene TRBJ1-5, with TRBD1 matching over 7 bases. Trimming removed 2 bases from V and 1 base from J; junction bases left unmatched: 5. The CDR3 length is 16 residues. Germline-derived CDR1 and CDR2 are KGHSH and LQKENI. DNA of the CDR3: TGTGCCAGCTCACCAAGCCCACAGGGGAGCAATCAGCCCCAGCATTTT. Its translation: CASSPSPQGSNQPQHF.

Here the CDR3 reads CASSSTAYTEAFF. For the CDR3, the DNA is TGTGCCAGCAGTTCGACAGCTTACACTGAAGCTTTCTTT. The chain couples TRBV27 to TRBJ1-1; a possible D gene is TRBD1 (5 bases). Per the germline V gene, CDR1 is MNHEY and CDR2 is SMNVEV (reference sequence). V was cut by 4 bases and J by 3 bases, with 9 bases left in between. This CDR3 spans 13 amino acids.

This rearrangement joins TRBV3-1 (or the pseudogene TRBV3-2) to TRBJ2-6, with D perhaps TRBD1 (5 bases). Trimming stripped 6 bases from V and 0 bases from J, with 21 bases between. This CDR3 is 19 amino acids long. CDR1 and CDR2 (germline): LGHDT, YNNKEL (reference sequence). CDR3 sequence (DNA): TGTGCCAGCAGTCAAAGGGGCTGGACGGGCCGCTCTGGGGCCAACGTCCTGACTTTC. This sequence encodes CASSQRGWTGRSGANVLTF.